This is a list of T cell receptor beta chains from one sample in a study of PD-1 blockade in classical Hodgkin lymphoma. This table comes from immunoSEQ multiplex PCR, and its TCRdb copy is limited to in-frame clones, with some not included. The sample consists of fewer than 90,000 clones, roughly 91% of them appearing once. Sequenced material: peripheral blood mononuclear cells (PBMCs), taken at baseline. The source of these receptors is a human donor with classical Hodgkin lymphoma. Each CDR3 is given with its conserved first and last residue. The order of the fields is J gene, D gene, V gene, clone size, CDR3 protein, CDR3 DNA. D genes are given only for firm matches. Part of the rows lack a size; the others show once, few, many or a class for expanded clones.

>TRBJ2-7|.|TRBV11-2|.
CASRTGREQYF
TGTGCCAGCAGAACAGGGAGGGAGCAGTACTTC
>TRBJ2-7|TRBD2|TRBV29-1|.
CSVGGGRGAAGNYEQYF
TGCAGCGTCGGGGGAGGGCGGGGGGCCGCCGGGAACTACGAGCAGTACTTC
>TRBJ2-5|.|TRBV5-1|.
CASSVERAQYF
TGCGCCAGCAGCGTGGAGAGAGCCCAGTACTTC
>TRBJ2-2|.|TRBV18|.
CASSPLMWRTGELFF
TGTGCCAGCTCACCATTGATGTGGAGAACCGGGGAGCTGTTTTTT
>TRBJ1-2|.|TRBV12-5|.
CASGLVLDRRNYGYTF
TGTGCTAGTGGTTTGGTCCTTGACAGGAGAAACTATGGCTACACCTTC
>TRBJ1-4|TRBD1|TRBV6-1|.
CASTPEDRVSEKLFF
TGTGCCAGCACCCCTGAGGACAGGGTTAGTGAAAAACTGTTTTTT
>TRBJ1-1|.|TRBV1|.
CTSSQAPDRGRRNTEAFF
TGCACCAGCAGCCAAGCCCCGGACAGGGGGCGGCGAAACACTGAAGCTTTCTTT
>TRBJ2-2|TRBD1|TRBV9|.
CASSQGGNTGELFF
TGTGCCAGTTCACAGGGGGGGAACACCGGGGAGCTGTTTTTT
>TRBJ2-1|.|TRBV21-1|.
CASSKVSGLAGSTEQFF
TGTGCCAGCAGCAAAGTATCGGGACTAGCGGGATCCACTGAGCAGTTCTTC
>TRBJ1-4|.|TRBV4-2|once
CASSQDKSATNEKLFF
TGTGCCAGCAGCCAAGATAAGTCCGCAACTAATGAAAAACTGTTTTTT
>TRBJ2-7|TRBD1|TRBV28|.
CASSSGTERGEQYF
TGTGCCAGCAGTTCCGGGACAGAGCGAGGGGAGCAGTACTTC
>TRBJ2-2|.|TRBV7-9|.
CASSNQGGNTGELFF
TGTGCCAGCAGTAACCAGGGGGGTAACACCGGGGAGCTGTTTTTT
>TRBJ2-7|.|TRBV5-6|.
CASSWREVLRDEQYF
TGTGCCAGCAGCTGGAGGGAGGTCCTTAGGGACGAGCAGTACTTC
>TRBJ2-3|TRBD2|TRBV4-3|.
CASSQEGAGGTDTQYF
TGCGCCAGCAGCCAAGAGGGAGCGGGAGGGACAGATACGCAGTATTTT
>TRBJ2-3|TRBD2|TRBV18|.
CASSPTSGGRTDTQYF
TGTGCCAGCTCACCAACTAGCGGGGGTCGTACAGATACGCAGTATTTT
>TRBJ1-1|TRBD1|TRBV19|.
CASSPPRGSTEAFF
TGTGCCAGTAGTCCCCCCAGGGGGAGCACTGAAGCTTTCTTT
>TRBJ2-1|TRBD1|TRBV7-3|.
CASSTRTGNKQFF
TGTGCCAGCAGCACTCGGACAGGGAACAAGCAGTTCTTC
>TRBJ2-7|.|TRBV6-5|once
CASSSSGEQYF
TGTGCCAGCAGTAGTTCTGGCGAGCAGTACTTC
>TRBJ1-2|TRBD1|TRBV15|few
CATSRAETGLGGYTF
TGTGCCACCAGCAGAGCCGAGACAGGGCTGGGTGGCTACACCTTC
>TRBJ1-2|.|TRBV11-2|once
CASSLDRGGGYYGYTF
TGTGCCAGCAGCTTAGATCGGGGTGGAGGATACTATGGCTACACCTTC
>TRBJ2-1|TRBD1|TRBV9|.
CASSGSWTGGNEQFF
TGTGCCAGCAGCGGGTCGTGGACAGGGGGGAATGAGCAGTTCTTC
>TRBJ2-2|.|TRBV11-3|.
CASSLDRTEHSNTGELFF
TGTGCCAGCAGCTTAGATCGGACTGAACACTCGAACACCGGGGAGCTGTTTTTT
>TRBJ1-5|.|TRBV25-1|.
CASSQTVDNQPQHF
TGTGCCAGCAGTCAAACAGTCGACAATCAGCCCCAGCATTTT
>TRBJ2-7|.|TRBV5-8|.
CASSLSQYF
TGTGCCAGCAGCTTGTCTCAGTACTTC
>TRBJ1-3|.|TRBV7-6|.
CASSPGTADSGNTIYF
TGTGCCAGCAGCCCTGGGACCGCTGACTCTGGAAACACCATATATTTT
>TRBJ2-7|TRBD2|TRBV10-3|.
CAIRTSDSYEQYF
TGTGCCATCAGGACTAGCGACTCCTACGAGCAGTACTTC
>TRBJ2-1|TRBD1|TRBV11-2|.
CASRNRDRGNEQFF
TGTGCCAGCAGGAACCGGGACAGGGGCAATGAGCAGTTCTTC
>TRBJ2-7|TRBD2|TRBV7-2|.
CASSSTSGAYEQYF
TGTGCCAGCAGCTCAACTAGCGGTGCCTACGAGCAGTACTTC
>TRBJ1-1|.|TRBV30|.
CAWIPRGILTEAFF
TGTGCCTGGATCCCAAGGGGAATTTTGACTGAAGCTTTCTTT
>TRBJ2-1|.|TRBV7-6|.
CASSLAFVPPDYNEQFF
TGTGCCAGCAGCTTAGCGTTTGTCCCACCCGACTACAATGAGCAGTTCTTC
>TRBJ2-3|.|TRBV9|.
CASSARRDTIYSTDTQYF
TGTGCCAGCAGCGCACGCCGGGACACTATTTACAGCACAGATACGCAGTATTTT
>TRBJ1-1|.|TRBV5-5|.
CASSLEVAMNTEAFF
TGTGCCAGCAGCCTGGAGGTGGCCATGAACACTGAAGCTTTCTTT
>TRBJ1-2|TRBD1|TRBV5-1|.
CASSLGDRGRGGGYTF
TGCGCCAGCAGCTTGGGAGACAGGGGGCGTGGTGGTGGCTACACCTTC
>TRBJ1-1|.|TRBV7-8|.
CASSLQEMITEAFF
TGTGCCAGCAGCTTACAGGAGATGATCACTGAAGCTTTCTTT
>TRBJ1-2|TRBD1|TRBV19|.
CASSIGSGGSYGYTF
TGTGCCAGTAGTATAGGATCAGGGGGCAGCTATGGCTACACCTTC
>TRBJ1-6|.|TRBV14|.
CASSQTDIGGNSPLHF
TGTGCCAGCAGCCAAACCGATATAGGGGGTAATTCACCCCTCCACTTT
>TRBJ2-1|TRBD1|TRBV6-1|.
CASGDRGSTRSFF
TGTGCCAGCGGGGACAGGGGCTCTACAAGGTCGTTCTTC
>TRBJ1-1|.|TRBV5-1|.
CASSLGGGNTEAFF
TGCGCCAGCAGCTTGGGAGGGGGGAACACTGAAGCTTTCTTT
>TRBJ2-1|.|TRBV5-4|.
CASSSGFNEQFF
TGTGCCAGCAGCTCAGGGTTTAATGAGCAGTTCTTC
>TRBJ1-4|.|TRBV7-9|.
CASSLGGRGLFF
TGTGCCAGCAGCTTAGGGGGGCGTGGACTGTTTTTT
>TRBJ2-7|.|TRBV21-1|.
CASSKQLGTSESSYEQYF
TGTGCCAGCAGCAAACAGCTTGGGACTAGCGAGAGCTCCTACGAGCAGTACTTC
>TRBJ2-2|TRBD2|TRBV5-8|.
CASSLFLAGESYGGELFF
TGTGCCAGCAGCTTGTTCCTAGCGGGGGAATCTTATGGCGGGGAGCTGTTTTTT
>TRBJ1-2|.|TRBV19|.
CASSIDEKDGYTF
TGTGCCAGTAGTATAGACGAGAAAGATGGCTACACCTTC
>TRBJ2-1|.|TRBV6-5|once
CASSYAGRVMANEQFF
TGTGCCAGCAGTTACGCGGGCAGGGTTATGGCTAATGAGCAGTTCTTC
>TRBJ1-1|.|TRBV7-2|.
CASSLSGQNTEAFF
TGTGCCAGCAGCTTATCGGGACAGAACACTGAAGCTTTCTTT
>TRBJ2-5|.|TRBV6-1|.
CASSERPSRYQGGQETQYF
TGTGCCAGCAGTGAACGGCCTAGCAGATACCAAGGGGGGCAAGAGACCCAGTACTTC
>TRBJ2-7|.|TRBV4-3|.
CASSQDRKGDSSYEQYF
TGCGCCAGCAGCCAAGATCGTAAGGGCGACAGCTCCTACGAGCAGTACTTC
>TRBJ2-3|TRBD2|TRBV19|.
CASTWTSGHTDTQYF
TGTGCCAGTACCTGGACTAGCGGACACACAGATACGCAGTATTTT
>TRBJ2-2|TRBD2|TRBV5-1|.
CASSPGLAGEITGELFF
TGCGCCAGCAGCCCGGGACTAGCGGGGGAGATCACCGGGGAGCTGTTTTTT
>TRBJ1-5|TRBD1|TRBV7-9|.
CASSLAGTGDRVGNQPQHF
TGTGCCAGCAGCTTAGCTGGGACAGGGGATCGGGTTGGCAATCAGCCCCAGCATTTT
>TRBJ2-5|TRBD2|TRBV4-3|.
CASSQLNHWTSVRETQYF
TGCGCCAGCAGCCAATTAAATCATTGGACTAGCGTTAGAGAGACCCAGTACTTC
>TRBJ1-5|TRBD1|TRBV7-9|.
CASSSSSRDRVEGNQPQHF
TGTGCCAGCAGCTCTTCCTCCCGGGACAGGGTTGAGGGCAATCAGCCCCAGCATTTT
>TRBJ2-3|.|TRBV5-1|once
CASSRGWYGQDTQYF
TGCGCCAGCAGTCGCGGATGGTACGGGCAAGATACGCAGTATTTT
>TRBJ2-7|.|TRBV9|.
CASAGRTYEQYF
TGTGCCAGCGCGGGGAGGACCTACGAGCAGTACTTC
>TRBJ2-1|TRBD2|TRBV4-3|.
CASSQDRSRAGGHEQFF
TGCGCCAGCAGCCAAGATCGGTCTCGAGCGGGAGGTCATGAGCAGTTCTTC
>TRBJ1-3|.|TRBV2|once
CASSVAGAGRDF
TGTGCCAGCAGCGTCGCCGGGGCGGGGAGGGATTTT
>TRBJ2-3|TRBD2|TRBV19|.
CASSIRIRAGGADTQYF
TGTGCCAGTAGTATAAGGATCCGAGCGGGGGGGGCAGATACGCAGTATTTT